One sample yielded the 13 T cell receptor beta chains listed below, sequenced in a study of shared T cell receptors in the human thymus. Assay used: immunoSEQ multiplex PCR; TCRdb lists only in-frame clones, some missing. The sample contains around 340,000 clones, 95% of which appear only once. The material sequenced was thymocytes. The receptors originated from a human donor.

This chain links TRBV30 with TRBJ2-7; TRBD1 aligns across 10 bases. The CDR3 loop spans 13 amino acids. With V trimmed by 4 bases and J by 7 bases, 7 bases remained unmatched. Germline CDR1 and CDR2: GTSNPN and SVGIG (reference sequence). Here the CDR3 DNA reads TGTGCCTGGACGGGGACAGGGGCCTGGGAGCAGTACTTC. Amino acids: CAWTGTGAWEQYF.

J is TRBJ1-1 and V is TRBV10-2, with D possibly being TRBD1 (5 bases). Trimming cost V 3 bases and J 5 bases, with 10 bases left between them. Germline lookup yields CDR1 WSHSY and CDR2 SAAADI. The CDR3 contains 13 residues. The CDR3 sequence: CASSDVKGTEAFF. The DNA for the CDR3 is TGCGCCAGCAGTGATGTAAAGGGGACTGAAGCTTTCTTT.

This chain links TRBV4-3 with TRBJ1-1; D call uncertain. This CDR3 has 13 amino acids. From germline, CDR1 is LGHNA and CDR2 YSLEER. V gave up 4 bases and J gave up 10 bases, with 16 bases separating them. The CDR3: CASSPRGERRAFF. CDR3 DNA sequence: TGCGCCAGCAGCCCAAGAGGTGAGAGGAGAGCTTTCTTT.

Of note for this clone: Other DNA variants within this sample encode the same CDR3. The gene calls are TRBV11-2 and TRBJ1-5, with D uncertain. Germline CDR1 reads SGHAT; CDR2 reads FQNNGV. V lost 1 base, J lost 0 bases, and 10 bases lay in between. The CDR3 extends over 16 amino acids. This CDR3 is CASSLGEGYSNQPQHF. For the CDR3, the DNA is TGTGCCAGCAGCTTAGGCGAGGGCTATAGCAATCAGCCCCAGCATTTT.

The V call is TRBV5-4, the J call TRBJ1-1; D is undetermined. The germline V and J ends were trimmed by 1 base and 0 bases, with 16 bases remaining between them. Germline CDR1 reads SGHNT; CDR2 reads YYREEE (reference sequence). The CDR3 contains 17 residues. The CDR3 coding sequence is TGTGCCAGCAGCTTGCTTAAGGGAGCGGAATTGAACACTGAAGCTTTCTTT. The encoded protein is CASSLLKGAELNTEAFF.

The V call is TRBV7-6, the J call TRBJ2-7; D is perhaps TRBD2 (5 bases). The CDR3 length is 16 residues. V was clipped by 5 bases and J by 0 bases, with 17 bases between them. Germline CDR1 reads SGHVS; CDR2 reads FNYEAQ. This chain's CDR3 is CASSPARGRSSYEQYF. CDR3 sequence (DNA): TGTGCCAGCAGCCCCGCTCGCGGGCGGAGCTCCTACGAGCAGTACTTC.

The J gene is TRBJ2-7, the V gene TRBV27; a weak D match, TRBD2 (6 bases). V was shortened by 5 bases and J by 3 bases, with 20 bases between the two germline ends. This CDR3 has 16 residues. The V gene's germline CDR1 is MNHEY and CDR2 SMNVEV (reference sequence). The CDR3 DNA reads TGTGCCAGCAGTCCCTCCCCCAGGGAGGTCAGCTACGAGCAGTACTTC. It encodes CASSPSPREVSYEQYF.

The V and J genes are TRBV5-4 and TRBJ2-2; no firm D call. V gave up 3 bases and J gave up 6 bases, with 12 bases separating them. Per the germline V gene, CDR1 is SGHNT and CDR2 is YYREEE (reference sequence). The CDR3 covers 14 residues. The DNA for the CDR3 is TGTGCCAGCAGCTCGGATGAGAGGCCCGGGGAGCTGTTTTTT. Its translation: CASSSDERPGELFF. Together with reference TRBV5-4 and TRBJ2-2, the CDR3 gives the full variable domain: ETGVTQSPTHLIKTRGQQVTLRCSSQSGHNTVSWYQQALGQGPQFIFQYYREEENGRGNFPPRFSGLQFPNYSSELNVNALELDDSALYLCASSSDERPGELFFGEGSRLTVL.

This clone was observed a single time. The CDR3 protein is CASSPYYRGQTVTGELFF. DNA of the CDR3: TGTGCCAGCAGCCCCTATTATCGGGGACAGACTGTCACCGGGGAGCTGTTTTTT. This rearrangement joins TRBV7-2 to TRBJ2-2; 7 bases line up with TRBD1. The V segment lost 5 bases and the J segment 4 bases; nucleotides outside the gene matches: 16. Germline CDR1 is SGHTA and CDR2 is FQGNSA. The CDR3 runs to 18 residues.

The CDR3 sequence: CASSLWDRGIKGYNEQFF. For the CDR3, the DNA is TGTGCCAGCAGTTTATGGGACAGGGGAATCAAAGGGTACAATGAGCAGTTCTTC. This chain links TRBV28 with TRBJ2-1; 9 nucleotides match TRBD1. Germline lookup yields CDR1 MDHEN and CDR2 SYDVKM. The V segment lost 0 bases and the J segment 4 bases; nucleotides outside the gene matches: 10. The CDR3 extends over 18 amino acids.

V gene TRBV9 combines with J gene TRBJ2-2, with TRBD1 matching 7 bases. Trimming at V came to 4 bases and at J to 4 bases, leaving 13 bases not matched to a gene. Per germline, CDR1 SGDLS and CDR2 YYNGEE. The CDR3 spans 17 residues. CDR3 amino acids: CASSPRPQGTPTGELFF. The CDR3 nucleotides are TGTGCCAGCAGCCCCCGGCCACAGGGGACCCCCACCGGGGAGCTGTTTTTT. Drawing the rest from reference TRBV9 and TRBJ2-2, the complete variable domain is DSGVTQTPKHLITATGQRVTLRCSPRSGDLSVYWYQQSLDQGLQFLIQYYNGEERAKGNILERFSAQQFPDLHSELNLSSLELGDSALYFCASSPRPQGTPTGELFFGEGSRLTVL.

The chain combines TRBV29-1 with TRBJ1-2; D is perhaps TRBD1 (5 bases). V was clipped by 4 bases and J by 3 bases, with 6 bases between them. The CDR3 runs to 11 residues. Germline values: CDR1 SQVTM, CDR2 ANQGSEA. This chain's CDR3 is CSVVGDYGYTF. The CDR3 DNA reads as TGCAGCGTTGTGGGGGACTATGGCTACACCTTC.

The chain carries TRBV9 and TRBJ2-2, with D perhaps TRBD2 (6 bases). Germline values: CDR1 SGDLS, CDR2 YYNGEE. The CDR3 totals 19 residues. V was clipped by 3 bases and J by 0 bases, with 21 bases between them. The CDR3 coding sequence is TGTGCCAGCAGCGCCCCTTCGCCGGGACTGGACCCGAACACCGGGGAGCTGTTTTTT. Protein product: CASSAPSPGLDPNTGELFF. Full variable domain (rest looked up from reference TRBV9 and TRBJ2-2): DSGVTQTPKHLITATGQRVTLRCSPRSGDLSVYWYQQSLDQGLQFLIQYYNGEERAKGNILERFSAQQFPDLHSELNLSSLELGDSALYFCASSAPSPGLDPNTGELFFGEGSRLTVL.